This T cell receptor (beta chain) was identified in a study of blood T cells in healthy people across ages. Study-wide results and limits: Per-million-T-cell TCR beta diversity fell roughly linearly with age. Estimated diversity, derived from one million T cells, was regarded as an underestimate.

Germline CDR1 reads ENHRY; CDR2 reads SYGVKD. J gave up 2 bases and V 6 bases, and 4 bases lay outside the gene matches. This CDR3 contains 13 residues. For the second PCR, which ran for about 7 to 11 cycles, a sample-barcoded 5' primer and a J-beta primer mix were used. TCRdb re-called the 5' RACE reads with MiXCR, one entry per CDR3 protein. The repertoire holds more than 1,400,000 distinct CDR3 sequences, with 42% as singletons. Points on this clonotype: Antigen: not known.

Sequencing was carried out using blood. The V gene is TRBV10-3, the J gene TRBJ2-7; 7 nucleotides match TRBD1. The receptor comes from a woman younger than 30 in good health. The CDR3 nucleotides are TGTGCCATCAGAAGGGACAGTCCCTACGAGCAGTACTTC. It yields the protein CAIRRDSPYEQYF.